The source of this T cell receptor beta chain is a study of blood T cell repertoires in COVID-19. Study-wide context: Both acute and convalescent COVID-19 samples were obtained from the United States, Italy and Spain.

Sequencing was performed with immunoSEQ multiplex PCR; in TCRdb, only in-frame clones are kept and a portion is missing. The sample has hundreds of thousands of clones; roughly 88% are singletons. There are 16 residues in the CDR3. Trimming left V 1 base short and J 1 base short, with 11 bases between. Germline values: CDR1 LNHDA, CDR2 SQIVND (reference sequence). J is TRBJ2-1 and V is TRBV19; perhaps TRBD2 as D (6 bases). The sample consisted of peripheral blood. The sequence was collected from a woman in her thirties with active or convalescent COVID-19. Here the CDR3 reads CASSIVGSGSYNEQFF. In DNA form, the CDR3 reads TGTGCCAGTAGTATAGTCGGTAGCGGATCCTACAATGAGCAGTTCTTC.